This T cell receptor beta chain was obtained from a study of T cells in Graves' hyperthyroidism and ophthalmopathy. Points from the study as a whole: With a median lead of approximately six months before onset, the model predicted ophthalmopathy.

Authors of the study amplified TCR beta CDR3 regions from RNA transcripts. Using the HTBI primer set, a first-round RT-PCR was run on the TCR CDR3. A single record per CDR3 protein comes from TCRdb applying MiXCR to the multiplex PCR reads. The repertoire includes 350,000 or so distinct CDR3 sequences, around a sixth of them detected once, and roughly 16% sits in the top ten. CDR3 length equals 13 residues. Germline V gives CDR1 MDHEN, CDR2 SYDVKM. V was pared by 3 bases and J by 3 bases, with 9 bases between. Exclusions: uncontrolled infection, other autoimmune disease, pregnancy, lactation. The diagnoses drew upon clinical symptoms, serum thyroxine and TRAb, thyroid ultrasound and orbital computed tomography. This clonotype was recorded a few times. Its antigen is not identified.

Sequencing was performed on blood. V is TRBV28 and J is TRBJ2-7; TRBD2 is a possible D gene (6 bases). The clonotype comes from a woman between 40 and 55 years old with Graves' ophthalmopathy. The CDR3 loop is CASSFLRGYEQYF. DNA of the CDR3: TGTGCCAGCAGTTTTTTGCGGGGCTACGAGCAGTACTTC.